A selection of T cell receptor beta chains follows, all from one sample in a study of T-cell reconstitution after alpha-beta-depleted transplantation in children. From the PCR reads, TCRdb called clonotypes with MiXCR, one entry per CDR3 protein. The repertoire holds more than 550,000 distinct CDR3 sequences, with approximately 10% as singletons. The source was PBMCs from the stem cell graft donor, collected from the stem cell graft. The receptors derive from a human donor who donated a stem cell graft to a child with acute myeloid leukemia. CDR3s include the opening cysteine and the closing phenylalanine or tryptophan. The order of the fields is V gene, J gene, D gene, clone size, CDR3 DNA, CDR3 protein. D genes are given only for firm matches. Clone size is stated in some rows and not others, as once, few, many or a class when expanded.

v_gene: TRBV10-3; j_gene: TRBJ2-5; d_gene: TRBD2; abundance: many; CDR3nt: TGTGCCATCAGTGAATGGGGGGGGAAGGAGACCCAGTACTTC; CDR3aa: CAISEWGGKETQYF
v_gene: TRBV25-1; j_gene: TRBJ2-7; d_gene: TRBD2; abundance: NA; CDR3nt: TGTGCCAGCAGTCTAGCGGGGGGCCCTGAGTACTTC; CDR3aa: CASSLAGGPEYF
v_gene: TRBV5-1; j_gene: TRBJ1-3; d_gene: TRBD1; abundance: many; CDR3nt: TGCGCCAGCAGCTGGGAGGGGGCGCCTGGAAACACCATATATTTT; CDR3aa: CASSWEGAPGNTIYF
v_gene: TRBV12-3/TRBV12-4; j_gene: TRBJ1-3; d_gene: NA; abundance: many; CDR3nt: TGTGCCAGCAGTTTTAGGGGAAACACCATATATTTT; CDR3aa: CASSFRGNTIYF
v_gene: TRBV7-3; j_gene: TRBJ1-1; d_gene: TRBD1; abundance: few; CDR3nt: TGTGCCAGCAGCTCAAGGGACAGGGCTGAAGCTTTCTTT; CDR3aa: CASSSRDRAEAFF
v_gene: TRBV7-8; j_gene: TRBJ1-4; d_gene: NA; abundance: NA; CDR3nt: TGTGCCAGCACCCCAGGAAGGTGGGGGCGCGATGAAAAACTGTTTTTT; CDR3aa: CASTPGRWGRDEKLFF
v_gene: TRBV12-3/TRBV12-4; j_gene: TRBJ2-1; d_gene: NA; abundance: NA; CDR3nt: TGTGCCAGCAGACTCGAACTTGGGAGTGGGCAGTTCTTC; CDR3aa: CASRLELGSGQFF
v_gene: TRBV20-1; j_gene: TRBJ1-5; d_gene: NA; abundance: few; CDR3nt: TGCAGTGCTAGGGAAATACAGGGCAATCAGCCCCAGCATTTT; CDR3aa: CSAREIQGNQPQHF
v_gene: TRBV12-3/TRBV12-4; j_gene: TRBJ1-5; d_gene: NA; abundance: few; CDR3nt: TGTGCCAGCAGTCACAGGGCCCCTAGCGGGAATCAGCCCCAGCATTTT; CDR3aa: CASSHRAPSGNQPQHF
v_gene: TRBV20-1; j_gene: TRBJ1-5; d_gene: NA; abundance: NA; CDR3nt: TGCAGTGCTAGAGATCCGGCATCAAGCAATCAGCCCCAGCATTTT; CDR3aa: CSARDPASSNQPQHF